Following are 21 T cell receptor beta chains from one sample sequenced in a study of T-cell memory formation after mild COVID-19. TCRdb used MiXCR to reprocess the 5' RACE reads, holding one entry per CDR3 protein. The table has approximately 54,000 distinct CDR3 sequences, around 10% seen once. Sequencing was done on a sample of PBMCs or a T cell subset sorted from them (not recorded which). The source of these receptors is a man between 18 and 35 years old who had mild COVID-19 (a few samples of this study predate the infection). Cell type and time point are not known.

This clonotype has only a few counts. The chain uses TRBV7-2 and TRBJ2-3; TRBD2 matches 8 bases. The CDR3 has 14 amino acids. V lost 6 bases and J lost 5; bases outside the gene matches: 7. The germline V gene has CDR1 SGHTA and CDR2 FQGNSA. The CDR3 is CASSQPGGVDTQYF. CDR3 nucleotide sequence: TGTGCCAGCAGTCAGCCGGGAGGGGTAGATACGCAGTATTTT. The full variable domain, with the rest looked up from reference TRBV7-2 and TRBJ2-3, is GAGVSQSPSNKVTEKGKDVELRCDPISGHTALYWYRQSLGQGLEFLIYFQGNSAPDKSGLPSDRFSAERTGGSVSTLTIQRTQQEDSAVYLCASSQPGGVDTQYFGPGTRLTVL.

There are a few counts of this clonotype. This sequence joins TRBV4-3 and TRBJ2-1, with 12 bases aligning to TRBD1. The CDR3 covers 16 residues. The germline V gene encodes CDR1 LGHNA and CDR2 YSLEER. Unmatched junction bases numbered 7, after V lost 3 bases and J lost 7 bases. The CDR3 here is CASSQLPGQGANEQFF. The CDR3 nucleotides are TGCGCCAGCAGCCAGCTCCCGGGACAGGGGGCGAATGAGCAGTTCTTC.

The chain employs TRBV4-1 and TRBJ1-6; D is possibly TRBD1 (5 bases). The germline V gene has CDR1 MGHRA and CDR2 YSYEKL. V lost 0 bases to trimming and J lost 7 bases, with 16 bases between them. This CDR3 is built from 17 residues. The CDR3 coding sequence is TGCGCCAGCAGCCAAGAAGCCGGGGGGGGTCGAAATTCACCCCTCCACTTT. The encoded protein is CASSQEAGGGRNSPLHF.

The CDR3 DNA reads as TGCGCCAGCAGCCTTCTCCAGGGGACTAATGAAAAACTGTTTTTT. Translation gives CASSLLQGTNEKLFF. This chain uses TRBV4-1 with TRBJ1-4; perhaps TRBD1 as D (6 bases). This CDR3 has 15 residues. V lost 4 bases, J lost 2 bases, and 11 bases lay in between. Germline CDR1 MGHRA, CDR2 YSYEKL.

This clonotype has more than one count but fewer than ten. The chain uses TRBV24-1 and TRBJ2-3; D gene ambiguous. CDR1 and CDR2 from the germline V gene are KGHDR and SFDVKD. V was clipped by 3 bases and J by 2 bases, with 5 bases between them. The CDR3 consists of 13 residues. This chain's CDR3 is CATSDSVTDTQYF. In DNA, the CDR3 is TGTGCCACCAGTGATAGCGTCACAGATACGCAGTATTTT.

The V gene is TRBV6-6, the J gene TRBJ2-7, with 7 bases matching TRBD1. The CDR3 runs 15 residues. Germline V gives CDR1 MNHNY, CDR2 SVGAGI (reference sequence). Unmatched junction bases numbered 8, after V lost 0 bases and J lost 6 bases. In DNA form, the CDR3 reads TGTGCCAGCAGTTACTCCGCGACAGGGATGGGCGAGCAGTACGTC. Translating it yields CASSYSATGMGEQYV.

In its sample, this clonotype was seen a few times. The CDR3 loop reads CASSSSAGGSSYNEQFF. The CDR3 DNA is TGCGCCAGCAGCTCGTCAGCGGGGGGAAGCTCCTACAATGAGCAGTTCTTC. The chain carries TRBV5-1 and TRBJ2-1; 9 nucleotides agree with TRBD2. The CDR3 has 17 amino acids. The trim removed 3 bases at V and 0 bases at J, leaving 7 bases unmatched. Germline V gives CDR1 SGHRS, CDR2 YFSETQ.

In its sample, this clonotype was seen many times. The chain recombines TRBV7-9 with TRBJ1-1, with 9 bases identical to TRBD1. CDR1 and CDR2 from the germline V gene are SEHNR and FQNEAQ (reference sequence). CDR3 length: 14 amino acids. Unmatched junction bases numbered 6, after V lost 5 bases and J lost 5 bases. In nucleotides, the CDR3 is TGTGCCAGCAGCCAACAGGGGGCGAGTACTGAAGCTTTCTTT. Translation gives CASSQQGASTEAFF.

This clonotype was detected a few times. The rearrangement links TRBV7-9 to TRBJ2-5; TRBD2 aligns across 11 bases. V gave up 5 bases and J gave up 5 bases; unmatched junction bases: 10. The CDR3 has 16 amino acids. Germline V CDR1 and CDR2: SEHNR, FQNEAQ (reference sequence). The CDR3 DNA sequence: TGTGCCAGCAGCAGTAGCGGGGGGGCCGGCGGGGAGACCCAGTACTTC. It codes for CASSSSGGAGGETQYF.

The chain is built from TRBV6-2 or TRBV6-3 and TRBJ1-1; D is possibly TRBD1 (6 bases). Trimming pared 6 bases from V and 10 bases from J, leaving 12 bases between. The germline V gene encodes CDR1 MNHEY and CDR2 SVGEGT. The length of the CDR3 is 11 residues. CDR3 region: CASRQGHAAFF. The CDR3 coding sequence is TGTGCCAGCAGACAGGGTCATGCAGCTTTCTTT.

In its sample, this clonotype was seen a few times. CDR3 sequence reads: CASSLEAIGNSPLHF. As DNA, the CDR3 is TGCGCCAGCAGCTTGGAGGCGATAGGTAATTCACCCCTCCACTTT. This chain connects TRBV5-1 to TRBJ1-6; no definite D call. The CDR3 has 15 residues. V was shortened by 0 bases and J by 6 bases, with 10 bases between the two germline ends. Germline assignment: CDR1 SGHRS and CDR2 YFSETQ.

This clonotype was counted only a few times. The chain employs TRBV3-1 and TRBJ2-5; no clear D gene. The CDR3 contains 12 residues. V gave up 7 bases and J gave up 4 bases, with 10 bases separating them. Germline V gene lookup returns CDR1 LGHDT and CDR2 YNNKEL (reference sequence). The DNA for the CDR3 is TGTGCCAGCACCGTGTCTAGAGAGACCCAGTACTTC. It encodes CASTVSRETQYF.

This clonotype was counted at least ten times. The gene calls are TRBV5-1 and TRBJ1-2; 9 nucleotides line up with TRBD1. CDR3 length: 13 amino acids. V gave up 4 bases and J gave up 8 bases; unmatched junction bases: 6. The V gene's germline CDR1 is SGHRS and CDR2 YFSETQ. DNA for the CDR3: TGCGCCAGCAGCCCGGGACAGGGTGAGGGCTACACCTTC. It translates to CASSPGQGEGYTF.

The chain couples TRBV29-1 to TRBJ2-7; a possible D gene is TRBD1 (6 bases). Looked up from germline, CDR1 is SQVTM and CDR2 is ANQGSEA. The CDR3 totals 11 residues. The V end was cut by 4 bases, the J end by 2 bases, with 6 bases between. The CDR3 region has the DNA TGCAGCGTTGGGGACACCTACGAGCAGTACGTC. Translated, it gives CSVGDTYEQYV.

This clonotype has a count of ten or more. The rearrangement uses TRBV6-5 and TRBJ2-7; 12 bases align to TRBD2. The CDR3 loop spans 14 amino acids. Unmatched junction bases numbered 1, after V lost 5 bases and J lost 2 bases. From germline, CDR1 is MNHEY and CDR2 SVGAGI. The CDR3 nucleotides read TGTGCCAGCAGTCTAGCGGGGGGGGCCTACGAGCAGTACTTC. It specifies CASSLAGGAYEQYF.

Only a few counts were recorded for this clonotype. The chain combines TRBV29-1 with TRBJ2-5; 7 bases match TRBD1. V lost 4 bases, J lost 7 bases, and 12 bases stayed unmatched. This CDR3 is 14 amino acids long. The germline CDR1 and CDR2 sequences are SQVTM and ANQGSEA. The CDR3 nucleotides are TGCAGCGTTGCCCTGACAGGGTTAGGTGGGACCCAGTACTTC. It specifies CSVALTGLGGTQYF.

The chain links TRBV20-1 to TRBJ1-4; D is ambiguous. V lost 1 base and J lost 7, with 10 bases in between. The CDR3 consists of 13 residues. CDR1 and CDR2 (germline): DFQATT, SNEGSKA (reference sequence). CDR3 sequence: CSARGQLGEKLFF. CDR3 DNA sequence: TGCAGTGCTAGAGGGCAGCTCGGTGAAAAACTGTTTTTT.

This clonotype was observed many times. The CDR3: CASSESPGGIRQYV. The CDR3 nucleotides read TGTGCCAGCAGTGAATCTCCAGGGGGCATTCGGCAGTACGTC. The rearrangement links TRBV2 to TRBJ2-7; 8 bases align to TRBD1. V lost 2 bases to trimming and J lost 9 bases; unmatched junction nucleotides: 9. CDR1 SNHLY and CDR2 FYNNEI come from the germline V gene. The length of the CDR3 is 14 residues.

This clonotype was observed a handful of times. The CDR3 sequence is CSARVGGFNQPQHF. The CDR3 bases are TGCAGTGCTAGAGTCGGGGGATTTAATCAGCCCCAGCATTTT. The rearrangement links TRBV20-1 to TRBJ1-5, with D possibly TRBD1 on 5 matching bases. Trimming shortened V by 1 base and J by 4 bases, and 11 bases separated the two germline ends. The length of the CDR3 is 14 residues. Germline CDR1 is DFQATT and CDR2 is SNEGSKA (reference sequence).

The table lists this clonotype with a few counts. V gene TRBV5-1 combines with J gene TRBJ2-5, with D perhaps TRBD1 (7 bases). The CDR3 is 13 amino acids. Trimming took off 8 bases at V and 5 bases at J, with 16 bases between the two ends. Germline-derived CDR1 and CDR2 are SGHRS and YFSETQ. The CDR3 nucleotides are TGCGCCAGTCAGGAGGGGGCGGCTGAGACCCAGTACTTC. Protein: CASQEGAAETQYF.

The chain uses TRBV7-9 and TRBJ2-7; D might be TRBD1 or TRBD2, each matching 7 bases. This CDR3 has 16 amino acids. V gave up 4 bases and J gave up 3 bases, with 19 bases separating them. Germline V CDR1 and CDR2: SEHNR, FQNEAQ (reference sequence). This CDR3 is CASSSLRQGGIYEQYF. The CDR3 DNA sequence: TGTGCCAGCAGCTCACTACGACAGGGAGGGATCTACGAGCAGTACTTC.